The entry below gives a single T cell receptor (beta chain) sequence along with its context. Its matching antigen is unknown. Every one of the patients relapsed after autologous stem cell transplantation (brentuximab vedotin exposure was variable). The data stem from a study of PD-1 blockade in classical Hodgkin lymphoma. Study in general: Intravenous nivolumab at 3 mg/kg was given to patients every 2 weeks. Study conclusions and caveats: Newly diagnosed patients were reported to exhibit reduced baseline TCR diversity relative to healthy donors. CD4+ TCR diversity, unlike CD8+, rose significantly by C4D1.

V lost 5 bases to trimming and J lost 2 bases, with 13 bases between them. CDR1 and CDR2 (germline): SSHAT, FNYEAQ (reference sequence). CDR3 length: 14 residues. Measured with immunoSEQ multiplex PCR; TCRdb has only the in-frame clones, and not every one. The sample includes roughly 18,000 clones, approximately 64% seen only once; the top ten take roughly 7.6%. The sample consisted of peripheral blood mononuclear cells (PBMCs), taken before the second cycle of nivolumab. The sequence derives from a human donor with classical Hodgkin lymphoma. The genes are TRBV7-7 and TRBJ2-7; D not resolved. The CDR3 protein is CASSATERAYEQYF. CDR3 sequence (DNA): TGTGCCAGCAGCGCGACGGAACGTGCCTACGAGCAGTACTTC.